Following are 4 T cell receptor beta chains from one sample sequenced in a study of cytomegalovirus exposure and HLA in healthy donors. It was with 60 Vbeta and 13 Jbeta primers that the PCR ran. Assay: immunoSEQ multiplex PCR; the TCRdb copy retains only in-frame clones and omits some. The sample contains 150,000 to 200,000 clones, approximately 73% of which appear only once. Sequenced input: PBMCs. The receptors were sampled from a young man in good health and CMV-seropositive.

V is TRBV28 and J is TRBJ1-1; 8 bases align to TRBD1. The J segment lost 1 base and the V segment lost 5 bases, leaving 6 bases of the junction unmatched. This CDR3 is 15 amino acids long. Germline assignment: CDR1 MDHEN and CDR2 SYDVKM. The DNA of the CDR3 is TGTGCCAGCAGTCCTCCAGGGGGCGCGAACACTGAAGCTTTCTTT. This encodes CASSPPGGANTEAFF.

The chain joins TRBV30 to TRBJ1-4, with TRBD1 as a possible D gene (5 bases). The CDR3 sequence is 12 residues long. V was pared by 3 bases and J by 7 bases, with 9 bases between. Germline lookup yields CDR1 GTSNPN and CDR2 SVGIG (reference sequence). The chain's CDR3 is CAWRRGGEKLFF. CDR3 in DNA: TGTGCCTGGAGAAGGGGTGGTGAAAAACTGTTTTTT.

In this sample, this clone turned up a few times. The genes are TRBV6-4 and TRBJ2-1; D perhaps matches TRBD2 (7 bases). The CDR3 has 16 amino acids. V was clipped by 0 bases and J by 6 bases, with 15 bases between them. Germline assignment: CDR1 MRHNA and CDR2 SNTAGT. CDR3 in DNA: TGTGCCAGCAGTGACTCCCGGTGGGAGGGGGGCAATGAGCAGTTCTTC. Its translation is CASSDSRWEGGNEQFF.

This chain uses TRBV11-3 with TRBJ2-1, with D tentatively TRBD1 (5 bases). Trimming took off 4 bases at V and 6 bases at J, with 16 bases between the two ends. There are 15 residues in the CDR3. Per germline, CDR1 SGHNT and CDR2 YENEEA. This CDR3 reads CASSSIPQGSNEQFF. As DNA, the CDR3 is TGTGCCAGCAGCTCCATACCCCAGGGCTCCAATGAGCAGTTCTTC.